This passage covers 29 T cell receptor beta chains from one sample sequenced in a study of blood T cell repertoires in COVID-19. Only in-frame clones appear in the TCRdb table, and some are missing; sequencing was by immunoSEQ multiplex PCR. Among roughly 350,000 clones listed, 92% were seen once. The sequenced sample consisted of PBMCs or T cells enriched from blood (not recorded which). All receptors come from a woman in her 30s who had recovered from COVID-19.

The chain couples TRBV15 to TRBJ2-7; TRBD2 matches at 8 bases. The germline CDR1 and CDR2 sequences are LNHNV and YYDKDF (reference sequence). Germline trimming cut 5 bases from V and 3 bases from J; bases unmatched to any gene: 3. The CDR3 sequence is 13 residues long. CDR3 sequence reads: CATSLTSDYEQYF. The CDR3 DNA follows: TGTGCCACCAGCTTGACTAGCGACTACGAGCAGTACTTC. The full variable domain, in which reference TRBV15 and TRBJ2-7 provide the parts outside the CDR3, is DAMVIQNPRYQVTQFGKPVTLSCSQTLNHNVMYWYQQKSSQAPKLLFHYYDKDFNNEADTPDNFQSRRPNTSFCFLDIRSPGLGDTAMYLCATSLTSDYEQYFGPGTRLTVT.

The CDR3 bases are TGTGCCAGCAGTTTCCTCTACTGGGACAGGGAAGGGTCGGAATCACCCCTCCACTTT. This codes for CASSFLYWDREGSESPLHF. The V call is TRBV28, the J call TRBJ1-6; 9 bases are shared with TRBD1. Germline V gene data show CDR1 as MDHEN and CDR2 as SYDVKM. This CDR3 comprises 19 residues. V dropped 3 bases and J dropped 10; count of bases not matched to a gene: 19. Filled out from reference TRBV28 and TRBJ1-6, the complete variable domain reads DVKVTQSSRYLVKRTGEKVFLECVQDMDHENMFWYRQDPGLGLRLIYFSYDVKMKEKGDIPEGYSVSREKKERFSLILESASTNQTSMYLCASSFLYWDREGSESPLHFGNGTRLTVT.

The chain joins TRBV28 to TRBJ1-2; 8 nucleotides align to TRBD1. In germline, CDR1 is MDHEN, CDR2 SYDVKM. Trimming at V came to 3 bases and at J to 3 bases, leaving 9 bases not matched to a gene. This CDR3 spans 16 amino acids. CDR3 bases: TGTGCCAGCAGTTTTCCAGGGGGCGCCTTGGACTATGGCTACACCTTC. Its protein product is CASSFPGGALDYGYTF.

The rearrangement links TRBV7-8 to TRBJ2-1, with 11 bases fitting TRBD2. Per germline, CDR1 SGHVS and CDR2 FQNEAQ. The V gene end was trimmed by 5 bases and the J gene end by 11 bases; junction bases not matched to a gene: 5. The CDR3 spans 13 residues. The CDR3 is CASSVSGGAKQFF. The CDR3 nucleotides are TGTGCCAGCAGCGTTAGCGGGGGGGCTAAGCAGTTCTTC.

The chain employs TRBV30 and TRBJ2-2, with D perhaps TRBD2 (5 bases). The CDR3 runs 13 residues. V lost 5 bases and J lost 4, with 11 bases in between. Germline lookup yields CDR1 GTSNPN and CDR2 SVGIG (reference sequence). The CDR3 spells CAWLGLGTGELFF. For the CDR3, the DNA is TGTGCCTGGTTAGGACTGGGCACCGGGGAGCTGTTTTTT.

The gene calls are TRBV7-9 and TRBJ2-5, with 11 bases matching TRBD2. The germline V gene has CDR1 SEHNR and CDR2 FQNEAQ (reference sequence). The CDR3 consists of 17 residues. V lost 5 bases to trimming and J lost 2 bases; unmatched junction nucleotides: 10. CDR3 loop: CASSAPRASGGQETQYF. DNA of the CDR3: TGTGCCAGCAGCGCCCCGAGGGCTAGCGGGGGGCAAGAGACCCAGTACTTC.

V is TRBV12-3 or TRBV12-4 and J is TRBJ2-7; 7 nucleotides match TRBD2. This CDR3 is built from 13 residues. The V gene end was trimmed by 7 bases and the J gene end by 2 bases; junction bases not matched to a gene: 5. CDR3 nucleotide sequence: TGTGCCAGCACGAGGGACTACACCTACGAGCAGTACTTC. Protein: CASTRDYTYEQYF.

The gene calls are TRBV29-1 and TRBJ1-4; tentative D call: TRBD1 (5 bases). This CDR3 comprises 13 residues. V gave up 6 bases and J gave up 4 bases, with 12 bases separating them. Germline CDR1 and CDR2: SQVTM and ANQGSEA. CDR3 bases: TGCAGCGTGGTTCAGGGATTTAATGAAAAACTGTTTTTT. This sequence encodes CSVVQGFNEKLFF.

V gene TRBV30 combines with J gene TRBJ1-6; D gene uncertain. The V end lost 2 bases, the J end lost 7 bases, and 15 bases lay between the germline ends. Germline V lookup: CDR1 GTSNPN, CDR2 SVGIG (reference sequence). CDR3 size: 15 residues. The DNA of the CDR3 is TGTGCCTGGAGTAACCCTACCACGGGGAATTCACCCCTCCACTTT. Translated: CAWSNPTTGNSPLHF.

The V call is TRBV28, the J call TRBJ1-5; D unresolved. Germline CDR1 is MDHEN and CDR2 is SYDVKM. Trimming cost V 7 bases and J 4 bases, with 17 bases left between them. The CDR3 contains 15 residues. CDR3 residues: CASIHLLSLNQPQHF. CDR3 nucleotides: TGTGCCAGCATCCACCTGTTGTCCCTAAATCAGCCCCAGCATTTT. The whole variable domain, remainder taken from reference TRBV28 and TRBJ1-5, is DVKVTQSSRYLVKRTGEKVFLECVQDMDHENMFWYRQDPGLGLRLIYFSYDVKMKEKGDIPEGYSVSREKKERFSLILESASTNQTSMYLCASIHLLSLNQPQHFGDGTRLSIL.

The chain uses TRBV28 and TRBJ2-1; a weak D match, TRBD2 (6 bases). Looked up from germline, CDR1 is MDHEN and CDR2 is SYDVKM. The CDR3 spans 14 residues. The V and J ends lost 8 bases and 9 bases respectively, with 20 bases between them. CDR3 in DNA: TGTGCCAGCGTAAGAGCTCCACTAGCTGCTGAGCAGTTCTTC. This codes for CASVRAPLAAEQFF. The whole variable domain, filled in from reference TRBV28 and TRBJ2-1, reads DVKVTQSSRYLVKRTGEKVFLECVQDMDHENMFWYRQDPGLGLRLIYFSYDVKMKEKGDIPEGYSVSREKKERFSLILESASTNQTSMYLCASVRAPLAAEQFFGPGTRLTVL.

This chain joins TRBV15 and TRBJ1-2; TRBD1 aligns across 8 bases. CDR1 and CDR2 (germline): LNHNV, YYDKDF (reference sequence). V shed 4 bases, J shed 7 bases, and the junction held 8 bases outside the gene matches. The CDR3 has 14 amino acids. CDR3 in amino acids: CATSIHRGSAGYTF. DNA of the CDR3: TGTGCCACCAGCATACACAGGGGGAGTGCTGGCTACACCTTC. The full variable domain, its missing parts supplied by reference TRBV15 and TRBJ1-2, is DAMVIQNPRYQVTQFGKPVTLSCSQTLNHNVMYWYQQKSSQAPKLLFHYYDKDFNNEADTPDNFQSRRPNTSFCFLDIRSPGLGDTAMYLCATSIHRGSAGYTFGSGTRLTVV.

The chain links TRBV3-1 (or the pseudogene TRBV3-2) to TRBJ1-2; TRBD1 is a possible D gene (5 bases). The CDR3 length is 12 residues. The V and J ends lost 5 bases and 2 bases respectively, with 6 bases between them. Germline CDR1 LGHDT, CDR2 YNNKEL (reference sequence). This CDR3 reads CASSSGNYGYTF. CDR3 bases: TGTGCCAGCAGCTCAGGGAACTATGGCTACACCTTC.

V and J are TRBV13 and TRBJ2-7; 9 nucleotides agree with TRBD1. This CDR3 has 15 amino acids. CDR1 and CDR2 from the germline V gene are PRHDT and FYEKMQ (reference sequence). V lost 5 bases to trimming and J lost 5 bases; unmatched junction nucleotides: 10. The CDR3 is CASSPGTGYVHEQYF. As DNA, the CDR3 is TGTGCCAGCAGCCCCGGGACAGGGTACGTCCACGAGCAGTACTTC.

The rearrangement links TRBV7-2 to TRBJ1-2; no firm D call. From germline, CDR1 is SGHTA and CDR2 FQGNSA. Trimming took off 1 base at V and 8 bases at J, with 11 bases between the two ends. This CDR3 has 13 amino acids. CDR3 amino acids: CASSLGGLGGYTF. In DNA form, the CDR3 reads TGTGCCAGCAGCTTAGGAGGGCTGGGCGGCTACACCTTC.

The genes are TRBV6-5 and TRBJ1-6; D remains ambiguous. Trimming left V 3 bases short and J 5 bases short, with 14 bases between. The CDR3 loop spans 16 amino acids. Germline CDR1 and CDR2: MNHEY and SVGAGI. In DNA form, the CDR3 reads TGTGCCAGCAGTTATACCGGGAACCTTAATAATTCACCCCTCCACTTT. Translating gives CASSYTGNLNNSPLHF.

V usage is TRBV24-1 and J usage is TRBJ2-1; 7 nucleotides match TRBD2. This CDR3 region has 17 residues. The J segment lost 6 bases and the V segment lost 5 bases, leaving 15 bases of the junction unmatched. Germline lookup yields CDR1 KGHDR and CDR2 SFDVKD. The CDR3 DNA follows: TGTGCCACCAGTGCAGCGGGACTAACGATGGGCATCAATGAGCAGTTCTTC. Translating gives CATSAAGLTMGINEQFF.

This chain links TRBV9 with TRBJ2-6; D is perhaps TRBD1 (5 bases). The germline gives CDR1 SGDLS, CDR2 YYNGEE. V gave up 1 base and J gave up 0 bases, with 8 bases separating them. The CDR3 sequence is 16 residues long. Here the CDR3 DNA reads TGTGCCAGCAGCGTATTCAGGGCCTCTGGGGCCAACGTCCTGACTTTC. This encodes CASSVFRASGANVLTF.

This clone was picked up a small number of times. V is TRBV19 and J is TRBJ2-5, with D possibly TRBD2 on 7 matching bases. Trimming took 2 bases from V and 4 from J, leaving 20 bases between them. Per the germline V gene, CDR1 is LNHDA and CDR2 is SQIVND (reference sequence). CDR3 length: 17 amino acids. The CDR3 coding sequence is TGTGCCAGTAGTATAAAGCTTTTTTCCGGGGGGCGAGAGACCCAGTACTTC. Its translation is CASSIKLFSGGRETQYF.

Written as DNA, the CDR3 is TGTGCCTCAAAGGCTAGCGGGAGAGGGGAGCTGTTTTTT. Encoded protein: CASKASGRGELFF. The chain uses TRBV7-2 and TRBJ2-2; TRBD2 agrees at 10 bases. The CDR3 runs 13 residues. Germline V CDR1 and CDR2: SGHTA, FQGNSA. V trimming: 11 bases; J trimming: 8 bases; junction bases outside the gene matches: 8.

The rearrangement links TRBV4-2 to TRBJ2-7; 8 positions agree with TRBD1. V was clipped by 1 base and J by 1 base; unmatched bases: 6. Germline V gives CDR1 LGHNA, CDR2 YNFKEQ. The CDR3 loop spans 16 amino acids. The DNA for the CDR3 is TGTGCCAGCAGCCAAGCCCCGGACAGGGAATCCTACGAGCAGTACTTC. This encodes CASSQAPDRESYEQYF.

This clone was counted a few times. The chain has TRBV19 and TRBJ1-3; no clear D. CDR1 is LNHDA, CDR2 SQIVND, per germline (reference sequence). The CDR3 contains 15 residues. Trimming cost V 5 bases and J 0 bases, with 11 bases left between them. CDR3 coding DNA: TGTGCCAGTAGTTCTGGGTCTAGCTCTGGAAACACCATATATTTT. Translation gives CASSSGSSSGNTIYF.

The V and J genes are TRBV18 and TRBJ2-3; the match to TRBD1 covers 8 bases. Germline V lookup: CDR1 KGHSH, CDR2 LQKENI. Trimming removed 5 bases from V and 6 bases from J; junction bases left unmatched: 7. CDR3 length equals 14 residues. As DNA, the CDR3 is TGTGCCAGCTCATCCGGACAGGGTGTGGATACGCAGTATTTT. Protein: CASSSGQGVDTQYF.

The table lists this clone with a count of one. The chain uses TRBV4-1 and TRBJ2-5; TRBD1 might be the D (5 bases). This CDR3 comprises 16 residues. Germline-derived CDR1 and CDR2 are MGHRA and YSYEKL. Between the trimmed V and J ends, which lost 0 bases and 5 bases, there was a span of 16 bases. The CDR3 reads CASSQDGASDAETQYF. CDR3 sequence (DNA): TGCGCCAGCAGCCAAGATGGGGCTTCGGATGCGGAGACCCAGTACTTC.

The chain employs TRBV18 and TRBJ2-3; 14 bases align to TRBD2. The V segment lost 3 bases and the J segment 14 bases; nucleotides outside the gene matches: 7. There are 14 residues in the CDR3. The germline V gene has CDR1 KGHSH and CDR2 LQKENI. CDR3 sequence reads: CASSPGTSGSRGYF. The CDR3 nucleotides read TGTGCCAGCTCACCGGGGACTAGCGGGAGCCGGGGGTATTTT. The full variable domain, in which reference TRBV18 and TRBJ2-3 provide the parts outside the CDR3, is NAGVMQNPRHLVRRRGQEARLRCSPMKGHSHVYWYRQLPEEGLKFMVYLQKENIIDESGMPKERFSAEFPKEGPSILRIQQVVRGDSAAYFCASSPGTSGSRGYFGPGTRLTVL.

This chain joins TRBV15 and TRBJ2-5, with 7 bases fitting TRBD2. CDR3 size: 16 residues. CDR1 and CDR2 from the germline V gene are LNHNV and YYDKDF (reference sequence). J gave up 4 bases and V 0 bases, and 8 bases lay outside the gene matches. CDR3 sequence reads: CATSRDTESGGETQYF. Here the CDR3 DNA reads TGTGCCACCAGCAGAGATACGGAGTCGGGAGGAGAGACCCAGTACTTC.

This chain connects TRBV2 to TRBJ2-1; 8 positions agree with TRBD2. CDR3 length: 13 residues. The germline gives CDR1 SNHLY, CDR2 FYNNEI. Trimming cost V 7 bases and J 9 bases; bases outside gene matches: 8. The CDR3 sequence: CASNEREPSEQFF. CDR3 nucleotides: TGTGCCAGCAATGAGCGGGAGCCGAGTGAGCAGTTCTTC.

This sequence joins TRBV28 and TRBJ1-1; 10 bases line up with TRBD1. Germline-derived CDR1 and CDR2 are MDHEN and SYDVKM. V gave up 5 bases and J gave up 3 bases; unmatched junction bases: 9. This CDR3 has 16 amino acids. CDR3 sequence: CASSPGAGQGDTEAFF. In DNA form, the CDR3 reads TGTGCCAGCAGTCCGGGAGCAGGACAGGGGGACACTGAAGCTTTCTTT.

This sequence joins TRBV15 and TRBJ1-2, with D maybe TRBD1 (6 bases). The V gene lost 1 base and the J gene lost 4 bases, with 16 bases spanning the gap. The CDR3 length is 16 residues. Germline V gene lookup returns CDR1 LNHNV and CDR2 YYDKDF (reference sequence). The CDR3 reads CATSRGIGGSLYGYTF. The CDR3, as DNA: TGTGCCACCAGCAGAGGGATTGGGGGCAGCCTCTATGGCTACACCTTC.